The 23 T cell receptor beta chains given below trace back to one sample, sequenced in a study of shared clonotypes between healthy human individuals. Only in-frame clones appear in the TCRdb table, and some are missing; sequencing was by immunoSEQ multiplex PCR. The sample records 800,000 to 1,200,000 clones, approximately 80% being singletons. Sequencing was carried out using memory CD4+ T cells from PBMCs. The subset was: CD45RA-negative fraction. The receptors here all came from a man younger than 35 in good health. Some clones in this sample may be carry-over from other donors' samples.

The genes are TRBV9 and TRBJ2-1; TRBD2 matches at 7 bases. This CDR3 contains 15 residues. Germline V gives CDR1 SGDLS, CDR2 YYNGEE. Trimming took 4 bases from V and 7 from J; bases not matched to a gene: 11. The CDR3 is CASSPRRTSTNEQFF. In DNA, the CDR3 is TGTGCCAGCAGCCCCCGCCGGACTAGTACTAATGAGCAGTTCTTC.

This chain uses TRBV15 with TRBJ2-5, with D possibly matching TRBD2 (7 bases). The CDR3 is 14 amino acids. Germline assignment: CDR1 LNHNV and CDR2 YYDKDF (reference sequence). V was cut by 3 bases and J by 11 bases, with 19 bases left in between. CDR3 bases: TGTGCCACCAGCAGCGGGGGCGGGAGAGCTCATCAGTACTTC. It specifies CATSSGGGRAHQYF.

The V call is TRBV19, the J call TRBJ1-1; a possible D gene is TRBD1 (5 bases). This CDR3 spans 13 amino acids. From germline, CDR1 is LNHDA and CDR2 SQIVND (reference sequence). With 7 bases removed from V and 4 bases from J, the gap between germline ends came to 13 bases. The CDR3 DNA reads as TGTGCCAGTAACCTAGGGGTGGGCACTGAAGCTTTCTTT. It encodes CASNLGVGTEAFF.

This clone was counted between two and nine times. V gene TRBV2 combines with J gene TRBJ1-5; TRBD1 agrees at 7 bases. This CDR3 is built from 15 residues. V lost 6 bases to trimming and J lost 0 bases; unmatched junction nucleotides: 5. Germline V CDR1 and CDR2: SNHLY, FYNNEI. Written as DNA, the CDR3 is TGTGCCAGCAGGGAGACAGGGAGTAGCAATCAGCCCCAGCATTTT. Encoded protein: CASRETGSSNQPQHF.

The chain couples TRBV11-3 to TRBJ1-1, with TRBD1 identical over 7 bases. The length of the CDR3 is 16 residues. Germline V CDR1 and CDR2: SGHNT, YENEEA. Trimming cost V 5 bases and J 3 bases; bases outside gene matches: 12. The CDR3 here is CASSHQHTGADTEAFF. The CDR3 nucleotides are TGTGCCAGCAGCCACCAACACACAGGGGCTGACACTGAAGCTTTCTTT. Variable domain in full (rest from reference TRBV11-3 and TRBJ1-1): EAGVVQSPRYKIIEKKQPVAFWCNPISGHNTLYWYLQNLGQGPELLIRYENEEAVDDSQLPKDRFSAERLKGVDSTLKIQPAELGDSAVYLCASSHQHTGADTEAFFGQGTRLTVV.

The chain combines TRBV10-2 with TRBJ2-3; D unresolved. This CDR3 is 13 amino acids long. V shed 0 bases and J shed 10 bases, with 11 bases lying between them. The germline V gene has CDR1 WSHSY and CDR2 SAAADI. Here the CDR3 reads CASSESSHRAQYF. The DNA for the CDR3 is TGCGCCAGCAGTGAGTCGTCGCATAGGGCGCAGTATTTT.

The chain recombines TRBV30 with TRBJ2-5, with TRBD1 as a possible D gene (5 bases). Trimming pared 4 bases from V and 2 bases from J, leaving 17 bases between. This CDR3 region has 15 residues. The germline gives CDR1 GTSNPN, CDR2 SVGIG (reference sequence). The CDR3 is CAWKGRQPVQETQYF. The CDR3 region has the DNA TGTGCCTGGAAGGGTCGACAGCCAGTTCAAGAGACCCAGTACTTC.

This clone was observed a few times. CDR3 in DNA: TGTGCCAGCAGCTTTGACGGGGACGCTGAGCAGTTCTTC. It encodes CASSFDGDAEQFF. The J gene is TRBJ2-1, the V gene TRBV11-3; D possibly uses TRBD1 or TRBD2 (5 bases each). Germline V gene lookup returns CDR1 SGHNT and CDR2 YENEEA. This CDR3 has 13 residues. Deletions cut 3 bases from V and 9 bases from J, with 12 bases between.

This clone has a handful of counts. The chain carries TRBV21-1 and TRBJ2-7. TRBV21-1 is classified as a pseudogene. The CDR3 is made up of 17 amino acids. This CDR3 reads CASPHPRKAPLSLEQYF. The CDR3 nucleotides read TGTGCCAGCCCACACCCCCGAAAAGCACCTCTTTCGCTCGAGCAGTACTTC.

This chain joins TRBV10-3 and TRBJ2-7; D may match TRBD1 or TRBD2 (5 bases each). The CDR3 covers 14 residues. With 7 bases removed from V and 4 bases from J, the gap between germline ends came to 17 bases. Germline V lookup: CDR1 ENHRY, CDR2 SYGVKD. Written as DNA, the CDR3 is TGTGCCATCAAGGGGCCGGGAACTGCGTACGAGCAGTACTTC. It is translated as CAIKGPGTAYEQYF.

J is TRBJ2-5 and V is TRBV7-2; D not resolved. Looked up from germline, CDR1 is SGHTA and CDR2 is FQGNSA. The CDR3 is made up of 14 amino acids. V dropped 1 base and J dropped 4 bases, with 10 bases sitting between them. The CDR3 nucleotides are TGTGCCAGCAGCTTAGGCATTGGAACAGAGACCCAGTACTTC. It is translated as CASSLGIGTETQYF.

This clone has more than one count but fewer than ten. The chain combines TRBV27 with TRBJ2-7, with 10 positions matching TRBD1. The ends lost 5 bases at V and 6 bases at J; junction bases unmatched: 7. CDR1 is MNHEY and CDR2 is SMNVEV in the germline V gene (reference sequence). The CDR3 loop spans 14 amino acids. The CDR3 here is CASSLIGTGAEQYF. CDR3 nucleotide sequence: TGTGCCAGCAGTCTTATCGGGACAGGGGCCGAGCAGTACTTC.

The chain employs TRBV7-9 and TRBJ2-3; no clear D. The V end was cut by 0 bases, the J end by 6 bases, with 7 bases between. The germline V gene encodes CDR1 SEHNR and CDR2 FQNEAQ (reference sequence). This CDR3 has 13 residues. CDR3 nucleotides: TGTGCCAGCAGCTTAGCGACTGCGGATACGCAGTATTTT. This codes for CASSLATADTQYF.

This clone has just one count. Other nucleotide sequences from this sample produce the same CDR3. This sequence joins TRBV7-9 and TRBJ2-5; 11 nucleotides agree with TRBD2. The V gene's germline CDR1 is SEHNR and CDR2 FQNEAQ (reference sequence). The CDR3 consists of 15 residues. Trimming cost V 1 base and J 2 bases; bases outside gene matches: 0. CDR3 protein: CASSLGLAGQETQYF. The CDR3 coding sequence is TGTGCCAGCAGCTTAGGACTAGCGGGACAAGAGACCCAGTACTTC.

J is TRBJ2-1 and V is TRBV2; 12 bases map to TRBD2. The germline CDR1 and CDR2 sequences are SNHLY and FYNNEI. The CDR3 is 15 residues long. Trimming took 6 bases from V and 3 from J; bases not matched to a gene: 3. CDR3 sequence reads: CASRRLAGDYNEQFF. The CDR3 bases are TGTGCCAGCAGGCGACTAGCGGGAGACTACAATGAGCAGTTCTTC.

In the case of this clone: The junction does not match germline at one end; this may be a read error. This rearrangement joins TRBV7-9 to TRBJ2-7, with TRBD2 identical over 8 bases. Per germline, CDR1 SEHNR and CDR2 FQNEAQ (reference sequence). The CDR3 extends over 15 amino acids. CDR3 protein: CASSRIAGFSSEQYF. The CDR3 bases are TGTGCCAGCAGCCGTATAGCGGGATTCTCCTCCGAGCAGTACTTC.

Here the CDR3 DNA reads TGCGCCAGCAGGGGACCCAATCAGCCCCAGCATTTT. This gives the protein CASRGPNQPQHF. The gene calls are TRBV10-2 and TRBJ1-5, with D perhaps matching TRBD1 (5 bases). V lost 6 bases to trimming and J lost 3 bases, with 6 bases between them. The CDR3 runs 12 residues. Germline V gene sequence: CDR1 WSHSY, CDR2 SAAADI.

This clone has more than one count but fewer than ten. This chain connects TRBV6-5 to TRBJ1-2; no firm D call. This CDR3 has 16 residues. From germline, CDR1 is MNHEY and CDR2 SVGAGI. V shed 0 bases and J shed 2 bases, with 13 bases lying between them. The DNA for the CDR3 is TGTGCCAGCAGTTACTCGAGGCGCGGCTTGAACTATGGCTACACCTTC. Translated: CASSYSRRGLNYGYTF.

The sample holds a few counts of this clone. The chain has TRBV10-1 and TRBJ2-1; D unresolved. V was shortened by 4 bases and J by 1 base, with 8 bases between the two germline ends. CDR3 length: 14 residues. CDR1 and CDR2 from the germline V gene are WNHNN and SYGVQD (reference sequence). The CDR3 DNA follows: TGCGCCAGCAGTGCCGGCAGTTCCTACAATGAGCAGTTCTTC. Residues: CASSAGSSYNEQFF.

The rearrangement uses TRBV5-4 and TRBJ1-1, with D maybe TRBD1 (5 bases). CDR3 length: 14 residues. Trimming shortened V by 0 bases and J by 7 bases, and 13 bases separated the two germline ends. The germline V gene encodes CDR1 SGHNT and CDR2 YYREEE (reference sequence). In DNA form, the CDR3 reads TGTGCCAGCAGCTTGGTCACCAGACAGAATGAAGCTTTCTTT. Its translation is CASSLVTRQNEAFF.

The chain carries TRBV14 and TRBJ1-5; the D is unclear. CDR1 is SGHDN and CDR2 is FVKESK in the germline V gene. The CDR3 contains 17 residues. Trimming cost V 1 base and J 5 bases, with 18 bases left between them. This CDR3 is CASSQGVSGKGHQPQHF. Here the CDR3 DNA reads TGTGCCAGCAGCCAAGGAGTAAGTGGGAAGGGTCATCAGCCCCAGCATTTT. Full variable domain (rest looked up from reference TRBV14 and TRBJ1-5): EAGVTQFPSHSVIEKGQTVTLRCDPISGHDNLYWYRRVMGKEIKFLLHFVKESKQDESGMPNNRFLAERTGGTYSTLKVQPAELEDSGVYFCASSQGVSGKGHQPQHFGDGTRLSIL.

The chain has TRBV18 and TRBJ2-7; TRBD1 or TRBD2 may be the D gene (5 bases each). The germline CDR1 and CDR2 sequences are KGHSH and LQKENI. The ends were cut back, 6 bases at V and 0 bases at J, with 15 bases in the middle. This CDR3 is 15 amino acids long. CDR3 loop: CASSPGTVSSYEQYF. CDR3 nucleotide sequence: TGTGCCAGCTCCCCAGGGACGGTAAGCTCCTACGAGCAGTACTTC.

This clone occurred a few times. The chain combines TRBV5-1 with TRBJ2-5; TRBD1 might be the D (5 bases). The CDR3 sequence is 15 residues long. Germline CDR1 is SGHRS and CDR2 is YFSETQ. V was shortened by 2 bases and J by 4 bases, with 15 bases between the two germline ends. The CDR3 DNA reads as TGCGCCAGCAGCTTAAATACCCGACAGACAGAGACCCAGTACTTC. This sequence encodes CASSLNTRQTETQYF.